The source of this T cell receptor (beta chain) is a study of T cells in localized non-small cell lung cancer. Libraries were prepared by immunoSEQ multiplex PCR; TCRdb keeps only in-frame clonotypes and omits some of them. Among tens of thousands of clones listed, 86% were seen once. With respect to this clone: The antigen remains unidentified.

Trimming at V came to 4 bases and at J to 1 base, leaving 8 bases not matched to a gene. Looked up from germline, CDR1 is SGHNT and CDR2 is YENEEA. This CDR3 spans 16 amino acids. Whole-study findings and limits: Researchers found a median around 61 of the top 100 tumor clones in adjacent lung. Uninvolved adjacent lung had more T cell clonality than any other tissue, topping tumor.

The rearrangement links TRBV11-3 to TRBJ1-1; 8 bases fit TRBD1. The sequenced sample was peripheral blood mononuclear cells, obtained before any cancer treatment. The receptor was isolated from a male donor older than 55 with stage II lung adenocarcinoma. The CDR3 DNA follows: TGTGCCAGCAGCTCGGGCAGGGGGCGCGAGAACACTGAAGCTTTCTTT. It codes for CASSSGRGRENTEAFF.